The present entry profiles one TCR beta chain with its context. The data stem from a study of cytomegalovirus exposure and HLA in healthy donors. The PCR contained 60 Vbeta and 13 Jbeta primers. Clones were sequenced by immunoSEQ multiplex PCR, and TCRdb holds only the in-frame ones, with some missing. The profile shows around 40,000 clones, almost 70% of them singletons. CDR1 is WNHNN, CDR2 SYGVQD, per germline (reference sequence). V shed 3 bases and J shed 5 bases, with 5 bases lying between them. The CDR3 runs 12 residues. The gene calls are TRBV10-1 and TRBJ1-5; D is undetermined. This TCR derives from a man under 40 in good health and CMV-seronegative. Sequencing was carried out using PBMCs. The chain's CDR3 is CASSDPDQPQHF. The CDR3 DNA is TGCGCCAGCAGTGATCCCGATCAGCCCCAGCATTTT.